The clone carrying this TCR beta chain was detected only a few times. V gave up 3 bases and J gave up 0 bases, with 15 bases separating them. Germline-derived CDR1 and CDR2 are DFQATT and SNEGSKA (reference sequence). The CDR3 is 16 amino acids. One entry per CDR3 protein results from TCRdb running MiXCR on the 5' RACE reads. The table shows tens of thousands of distinct CDR3 sequences, with 13% occurring only once. The data originate from a study of early T cells in non-severe SARS-CoV-2 infection. The chain has TRBV20-1 and TRBJ1-3; D gene ambiguous. This material consisted of whole blood, taken at baseline. The TCR comes from an adult who was a healthcare worker with PCR-confirmed SARS-CoV-2 infection or an uninfected control (not recorded which). This CDR3 reads CSASLQLTSSGNTIYF. In nucleotides, the CDR3 is TGCAGTGCTAGTCTCCAGCTAACCTCCTCTGGAAACACCATATATTTT.